There are a few counts of the clone carrying this T cell receptor (beta chain). Its antigen remains unidentified. The entry originates in a study of naive and memory T cell subsets. Findings and limits, study-wide: Possibly reflecting memory cells re-expressing CD45RA, a few larger clonotypes occurred in naive repertoires, especially CD8. In naive cells, over 90% of TCR sequences were seen only once.

Alpha and beta libraries were amplified separately from the second PCR onward. Cells stained for CD3, CD4, CD8, CD45RA and CD27 were sorted into four subsets. Germline V gene lookup returns CDR1 SGHTA and CDR2 FQGNSA. V was shortened by 2 bases and J by 5 bases, with 7 bases between the two germline ends. CDR3 length: 12 residues. Two oligonucleotides, mixed equimolar, formed the beta constant-region primer covering TRBC1 and TRBC2. Nested alpha and beta constant-region primers with the SP2 primer drove four PCR rounds on ligated cDNA. An oligonucleotide with the SP2 primer and a 12-nucleotide UMI was ligated to the cDNA 3' end. One entry per CDR3 protein results from TCRdb running MiXCR on the UMI-ligation and nested PCR reads. The sample yields over 90,000 distinct CDR3 sequences, around 11% seen once.

Sequenced sample: naive CD4+ T cells from blood. The sequence came from a human donor in good health. The V call is TRBV7-2, the J call TRBJ2-7; D gene ambiguous. CDR3 region: CASSLWANEQYF. CDR3 coding DNA: TGTGCCAGCAGCTTATGGGCGAACGAGCAGTACTTC.